This T cell receptor (beta chain) was identified during a study of CD8 T cells in ankylosing spondylitis listed by TCRdb under 2017. A note on the overall study: The study profiled T cell receptor beta repertoires in healthy donors and ankylosing spondylitis patients to find disease-linked TCR variants. In total, the full study cohort was made up of 95 to 110 healthy donors and approximately 24 ankylosing spondylitis patients. Peripheral blood was sampled, and synovial fluid was additionally collected from ankylosing spondylitis patients.

V ends up 4 bases short and J 6 bases short, with an unmatched junction base count of 7. The CDR3 measures 15 amino acids from cysteine to phenylalanine. Of all the DNA, just the CDR3 is kept, 45 bases in frame from base 1. The investigation overall reported the following: According to the report, matched synovial fluid samples from ankylosing spondylitis patients were significantly enriched for the disease-linked clones. Some motif variants had previously been reported in the synovial fluid and blood of reactive arthritis patients, which suggests shared mechanisms of disease initiation. The disease-linked clones showed a CD8+ phenotype and occurred at relatively low frequencies in peripheral blood. Blood from ankylosing spondylitis patients appeared to be characterized by a TCR beta motif made up of 8 or 9 highly homologous amino acid variants.

Reads for this sample came from an Illumina HiSeq 2500. TCR beta libraries were prepared by quantitative 5'-RACE with molecular barcodes. As for the original processing: A new computational method, built on a probabilistic model of VDJ rearrangement, was used to identify disease-linked TCR variants. TCRdb reworked the public reads: Q25 trimming with fastp, MiXCR clone assembly, productive beta chains retained. For every CDR3 protein sequence, its rows merge into one entry that carries the most common genes and DNA. The V and J calls reflect TCRdb's pipeline rather than the authors' work. The sample includes 300,000 to 400,000 distinct CDR3 sequences, with approximately 14% observed a single time. The ten largest clonotypes hold roughly 1.1% of the sample. Turning to this clonotype: It has no known antigen specificity. Base qualities were left out, and no much larger clone turns up one base away.

Sample: blood, either unsorted or a sorted T cell fraction (not recorded which). The sequence came from a male donor with ankylosing spondylitis or in good health (not recorded which). The chain is encoded by TRBV12-3 or TRBV12-4 joined to TRBJ2-1; 9 central bases correspond to TRBD2. The sequenced DNA is TGTGCCAGCAGTTCGCGGACTAGCGCGCCCAATGAGCAGTTCTTC. Translated, this gives CASSSRTSAPNEQFF.